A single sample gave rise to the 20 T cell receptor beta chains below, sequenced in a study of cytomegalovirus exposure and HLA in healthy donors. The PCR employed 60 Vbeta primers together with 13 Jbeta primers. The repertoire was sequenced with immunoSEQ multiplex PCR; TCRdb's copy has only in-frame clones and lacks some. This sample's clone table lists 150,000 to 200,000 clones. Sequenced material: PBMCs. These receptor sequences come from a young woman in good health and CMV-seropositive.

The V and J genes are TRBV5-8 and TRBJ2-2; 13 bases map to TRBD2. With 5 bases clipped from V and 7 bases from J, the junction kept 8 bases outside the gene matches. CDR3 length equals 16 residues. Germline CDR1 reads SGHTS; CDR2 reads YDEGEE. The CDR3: CASSKTSGGAVGELFF. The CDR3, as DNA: TGTGCCAGCAGTAAAACTAGCGGGGGGGCCGTCGGGGAGCTGTTTTTT.

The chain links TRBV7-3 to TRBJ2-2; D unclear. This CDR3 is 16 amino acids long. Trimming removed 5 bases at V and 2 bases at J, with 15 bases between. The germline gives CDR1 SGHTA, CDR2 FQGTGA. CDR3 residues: CASSLLGVPNTGELFF. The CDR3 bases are TGTGCCAGCAGCCTATTGGGCGTACCAAACACCGGGGAGCTGTTTTTT. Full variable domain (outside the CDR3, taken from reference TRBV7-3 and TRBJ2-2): GAGVSQTPSNKVTEKGKYVELRCDPISGHTALYWYRQSLGQGPEFLIYFQGTGAADDSGLPNDRFFAVRPEGSVSTLKIQRTERGDSAVYLCASSLLGVPNTGELFFGEGSRLTVL.

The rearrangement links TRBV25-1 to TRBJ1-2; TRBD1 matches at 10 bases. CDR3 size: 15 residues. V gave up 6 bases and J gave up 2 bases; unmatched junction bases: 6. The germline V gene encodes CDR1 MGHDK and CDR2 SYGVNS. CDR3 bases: TGTGCCAGCAGATCGGACAGGGGGGAAAACTATGGCTACACCTTC. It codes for CASRSDRGENYGYTF.

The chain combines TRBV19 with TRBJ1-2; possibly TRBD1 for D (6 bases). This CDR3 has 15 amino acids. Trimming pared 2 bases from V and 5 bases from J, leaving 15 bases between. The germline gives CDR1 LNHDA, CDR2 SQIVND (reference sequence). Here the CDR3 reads CASSISSTGLYGYTF. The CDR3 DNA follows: TGTGCCAGTAGTATATCTTCCACAGGGCTGTATGGCTACACCTTC. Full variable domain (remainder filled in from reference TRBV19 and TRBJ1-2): DGGITQSPKYLFRKEGQNVTLSCEQNLNHDAMYWYRQDPGQGLRLIYYSQIVNDFQKGDIAEGYSVSREKKESFPLTVTSAQKNPTAFYLCASSISSTGLYGYTFGSGTRLTVV.

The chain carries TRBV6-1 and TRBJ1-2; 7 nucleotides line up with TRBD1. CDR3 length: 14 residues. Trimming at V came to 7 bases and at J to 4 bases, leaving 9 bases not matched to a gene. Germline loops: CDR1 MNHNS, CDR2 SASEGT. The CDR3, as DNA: TGTGCCAGCACTCAAGACAGGGCTGGCTATGGCTACACCTTC. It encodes CASTQDRAGYGYTF.

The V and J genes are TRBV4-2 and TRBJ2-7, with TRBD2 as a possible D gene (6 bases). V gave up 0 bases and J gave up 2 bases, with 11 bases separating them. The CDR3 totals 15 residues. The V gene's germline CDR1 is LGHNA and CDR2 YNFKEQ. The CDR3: CASSQDSGLTYEQYF. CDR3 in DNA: TGTGCCAGCAGCCAAGATTCAGGACTAACCTACGAGCAGTACTTC.

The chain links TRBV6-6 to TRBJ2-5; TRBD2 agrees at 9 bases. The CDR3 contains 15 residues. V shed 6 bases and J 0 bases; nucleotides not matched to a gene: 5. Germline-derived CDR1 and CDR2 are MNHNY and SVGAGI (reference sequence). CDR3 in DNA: TGTGCCAGCAGCCGACTAGCGGAGTACCAAGAGACCCAGTACTTC. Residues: CASSRLAEYQETQYF.

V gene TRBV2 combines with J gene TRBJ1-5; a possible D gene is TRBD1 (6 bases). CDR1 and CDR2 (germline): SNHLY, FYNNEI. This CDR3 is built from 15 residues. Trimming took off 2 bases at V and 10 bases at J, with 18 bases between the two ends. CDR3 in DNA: TGTGCCAGCAGTGAAAGGGGACAAGGAGGTGGACCCCAGCATTTT. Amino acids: CASSERGQGGGPQHF.

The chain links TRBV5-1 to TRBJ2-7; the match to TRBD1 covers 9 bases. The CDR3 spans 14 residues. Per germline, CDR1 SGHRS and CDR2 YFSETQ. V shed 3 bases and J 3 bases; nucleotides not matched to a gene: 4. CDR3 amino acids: CASSSGQGFYEQYF. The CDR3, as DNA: TGCGCCAGCAGCTCGGGACAGGGATTCTACGAGCAGTACTTC.

CDR3 nucleotides: TGTGCCAGCAGTTACTCGATGCGGGAGGGCCGCAATGAGCAGTTCTTC. Translating gives CASSYSMREGRNEQFF. V usage is TRBV6-5 and J usage is TRBJ2-1; 9 bases are a match to TRBD2. CDR1 MNHEY and CDR2 SVGAGI come from the germline V gene. J was trimmed by 6 bases and V by 0 bases; bases with no gene match: 6. This CDR3 region has 16 residues.

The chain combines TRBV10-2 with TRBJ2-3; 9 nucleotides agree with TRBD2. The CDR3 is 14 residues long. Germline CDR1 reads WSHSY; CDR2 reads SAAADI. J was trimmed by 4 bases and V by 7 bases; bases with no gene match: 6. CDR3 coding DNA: TGCGCCAGCACGATTAGCGGGAGTGCAGATACGCAGTATTTT. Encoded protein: CASTISGSADTQYF.

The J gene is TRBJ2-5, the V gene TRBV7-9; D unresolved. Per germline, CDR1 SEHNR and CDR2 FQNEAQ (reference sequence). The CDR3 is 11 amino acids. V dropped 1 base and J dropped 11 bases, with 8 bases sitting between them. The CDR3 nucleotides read TGTGCCAGCAGCTTAGGGTTAGAGCAGTACTTC. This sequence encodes CASSLGLEQYF.

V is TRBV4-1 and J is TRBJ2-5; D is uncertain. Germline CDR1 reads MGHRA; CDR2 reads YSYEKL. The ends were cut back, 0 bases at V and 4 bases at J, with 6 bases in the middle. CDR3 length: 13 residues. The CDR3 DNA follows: TGCGCCAGCAGCCAAGAAGAGGCAGAGACCCAGTACTTC. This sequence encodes CASSQEEAETQYF.

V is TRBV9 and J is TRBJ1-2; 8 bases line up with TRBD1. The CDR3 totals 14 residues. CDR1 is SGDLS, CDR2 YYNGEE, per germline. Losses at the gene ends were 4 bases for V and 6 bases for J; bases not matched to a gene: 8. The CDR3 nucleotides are TGTGCCAGCAGCCCCTCAGGACAGGGTGATGGCTACACCTTC. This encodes CASSPSGQGDGYTF.

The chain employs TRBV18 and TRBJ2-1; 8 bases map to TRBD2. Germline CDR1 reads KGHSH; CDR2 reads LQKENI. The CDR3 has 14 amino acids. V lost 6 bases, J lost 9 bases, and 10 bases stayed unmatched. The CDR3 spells CASSPAGGAGEQFF. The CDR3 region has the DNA TGTGCCAGCTCCCCTGCCGGGGGGGCCGGTGAGCAGTTCTTC.

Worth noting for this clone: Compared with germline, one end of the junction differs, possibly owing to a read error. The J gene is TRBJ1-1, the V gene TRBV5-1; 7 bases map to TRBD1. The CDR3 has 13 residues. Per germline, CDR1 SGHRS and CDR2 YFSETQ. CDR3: CASSHDQGVKPLF. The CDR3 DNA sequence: TGCGCCAGCAGCCATGATCAGGGGGTTAAGCCCCTCTTT.

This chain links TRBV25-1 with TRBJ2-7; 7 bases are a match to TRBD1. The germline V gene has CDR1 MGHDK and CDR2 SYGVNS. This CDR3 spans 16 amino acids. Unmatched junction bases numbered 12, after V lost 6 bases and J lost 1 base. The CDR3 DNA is TGTGCCAGCAGCGGAATAGTAGGGACAGTTTCCTACGAGCAGTACTTC. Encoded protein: CASSGIVGTVSYEQYF.

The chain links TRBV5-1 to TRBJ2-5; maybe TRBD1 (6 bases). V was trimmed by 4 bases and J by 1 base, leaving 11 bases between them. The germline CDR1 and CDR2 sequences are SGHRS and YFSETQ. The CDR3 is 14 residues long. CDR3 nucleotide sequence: TGCGCCAGCAGCCCTGGACAGCTCCAAGAGACCCAGTACTTC. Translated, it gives CASSPGQLQETQYF.

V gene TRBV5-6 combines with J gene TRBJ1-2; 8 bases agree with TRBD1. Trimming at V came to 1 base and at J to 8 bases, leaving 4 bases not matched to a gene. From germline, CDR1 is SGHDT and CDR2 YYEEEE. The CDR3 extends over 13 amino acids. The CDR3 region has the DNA TGTGCCAGCAGCTTGAAAAACAGGGGGGGCTACACCTTC. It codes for CASSLKNRGGYTF. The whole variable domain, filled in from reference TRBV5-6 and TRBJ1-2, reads DAGVTQSPTHLIKTRGQQVTLRCSPKSGHDTVSWYQQALGQGPQFIFQYYEEEERQRGNFPDRFSGHQFPNYSSELNVNALLLGDSALYLCASSLKNRGGYTFGSGTRLTVV.

The DNA for the CDR3 is TGTGCCAGCAGCCCACAGGGGGGATCCTACGAGCAGTACTTC. Its translation: CASSPQGGSYEQYF. The rearrangement joins TRBV7-2 to TRBJ2-7, with 8 bases identical to TRBD1. V lost 5 bases and J lost 1; bases outside the gene matches: 4. The germline CDR1 and CDR2 sequences are SGHTA and FQGNSA. CDR3 length equals 14 residues.